This T cell receptor beta chain was sequenced during a study of PD-1 blockade in classical Hodgkin lymphoma. Study at large: The study gave patients nivolumab 3 mg/kg intravenously every 2 weeks. Notes on the study in general: Unlike CD8+ TCR diversity, which did not rise significantly by C4D1, CD4+ TCR diversity did. Whoever responded completely had baseline diversity much like that seen in newly diagnosed patients.

Data came from immunoSEQ multiplex PCR; TCRdb stores just in-frame clones and leaves some out. The table records 27,000 or so clones, around 72% of them present only once. Time point of the sample: cycle 4 day 1 (C4D1), after 6 weeks of nivolumab. Relapse was seen in all patients after autologous stem cell transplantation, and brentuximab vedotin exposure was variable. Trimming cost V 0 bases and J 2 bases, with 11 bases left between them. The CDR3 contains 15 residues. Germline CDR1 SGHRS, CDR2 YFSETQ. Worth noting for this clone: The antigen is not known.

The chain joins TRBV5-1 to TRBJ2-5; unclear D gene. The sequencing used peripheral blood mononuclear cells (PBMCs), collected before the fourth cycle of nivolumab. The source is a human donor with classical Hodgkin lymphoma. The CDR3 bases are TGCGCCAGCAGCTTGGTGTGGCAGGCGCAAGAGACCCAGTACTTC. This translates into CASSLVWQAQETQYF.